This paragraph reports one T cell receptor beta chain. Its antigen is unidentified. Control samples came 1 year after myeloablative marrow transplants with methotrexate plus calcineurin inhibitor. This sample is part of a study of T cells after posttransplantation cyclophosphamide. Study-level results: Blood and skin or GI T cell repertoires showed limited TRB overlap. TRB clonality was highly associated with recipient CMV seropositivity and reactivation.

Between the trimmed V and J ends, which lost 0 bases and 6 bases, there was a span of 8 bases. Germline V gene lookup returns CDR1 SEHNR and CDR2 FQNEAQ (reference sequence). This CDR3 region has 14 residues. Here immunoSEQ multiplex PCR was the method, and the copy in TCRdb shows in-frame clones only, minus some. The sample lists about 16,000 clones, 80% to 90% occurring once. The TCR originated in a male patient aged 45-60 years who received an allogeneic stem cell transplant from an unrelated donor, was CMV-positive, and had chronic GVHD only. Some T cells may be graft donor cells. The chain couples TRBV7-9 to TRBJ2-2, with D unclear. This specimen consisted of PBMCs, obtained after an allogeneic stem cell transplant with a calcineurin inhibitor and methotrexate. CDR3 loop: CASSLAVQAGELFF. The CDR3 DNA is TGTGCCAGCAGCTTAGCGGTGCAGGCCGGGGAGCTGTTTTTT.